This is a list of T cell receptor beta chains from one sample in a study of CD8+CD57+ T cells in acquired aplastic anemia. From the reads, TCRdb called clonotypes with MiXCR, one entry per CDR3 protein. In the table there are a few hundred thousand distinct CDR3 sequences, roughly 64% of which are singletons. The sequenced sample was sorted CD4+, CD8+, or CD8+CD57+ T cells (not recorded which) from PBMCs. These receptor sequences come from a human donor in good health, serving as a control. CDR3s include the opening cysteine and the closing phenylalanine or tryptophan. Each record gives: J gene, V gene, CDR3 protein.

>TRBJ2-1|TRBV25-1
CASSPTHQGREFF
>TRBJ1-2|TRBV7-3
CASRHSALSYGYTF
>TRBJ1-1|TRBV24-1
CATSESPGGFKTEAFF
>TRBJ2-2|TRBV6-2/TRBV6-3
CASSYSRDSHTGELFF
>TRBJ2-3|TRBV5-1
CASSLGGRAVTQYF
>TRBJ2-7|TRBV12-3/TRBV12-4
CASISYGDYEQYF
>TRBJ1-6|TRBV10-3
CAISLQESKTPLHF
>TRBJ1-2|TRBV7-2
CASSLGQVAYGYTF
>TRBJ1-1|TRBV9
CASSLGRAKETQSFF
>TRBJ2-7|TRBV9
CASFGGDRLAYEQYF
>TRBJ2-7|TRBV5-5
CASSRLNIYEQYF
>TRBJ1-6|TRBV10-2
CASSQTPYNSPPHF
>TRBJ1-5|TRBV20-1
CSASPTGDGQPQHF
>TRBJ1-6|TRBV7-6
CASSLRTEYTNSPLHF
>TRBJ1-6|TRBV20-1
CSAPTGGLRVHF
>TRBJ2-1|TRBV5-1
CASSQEQGNNNEQFF
>-|TRBV2
CASGAPNPSEAFF
>TRBJ2-1|TRBV14
CASSQNRVGEQFF
>TRBJ2-7|TRBV2
CASRRREQYF
>TRBJ2-4|TRBV7-2
CASSVTGSGAIIAKNIQYF
>TRBJ1-6|TRBV28
CASSRQNSPLHF
>TRBJ1-2|TRBV7-9
CASSLARPGLVGGYTF
>TRBJ2-3|TRBV7-2
CASSLVGAGSGDTQYF
>TRBJ2-5|TRBV15
CATSRTDGQETQYF
>TRBJ2-7|TRBV5-1
CASSLARTSVSYEQYF
>TRBJ2-5|TRBV7-8
CASSLDRRAGNEHF
>TRBJ1-5|TRBV6-5
CASTTGTGSQPQHF
>TRBJ1-1|TRBV13
CASSLAQGRGGTEAFF
>TRBJ1-2|TRBV18
CASPPQGRSSGYTF
>TRBJ2-5|TRBV5-8
CASSVAAGRQETQYF
>TRBJ1-2|TRBV12-5
CASGLGIGDGGYTF
>TRBJ2-3|TRBV25-1
CATSALARASDTQYF
>TRBJ1-2|TRBV7-8
CASSSTPQGGGGYTF
>TRBJ1-1|TRBV2
CASTLLGQANTEAFF
>TRBJ2-1|TRBV6-5
CASSPGPDRYEQFF
>TRBJ2-3|TRBV12-3/TRBV12-4
CASSWMGLAGGGDTQYF
>TRBJ2-1|TRBV10-3
CASRGAKNAQFF
>TRBJ1-1|TRBV6-6
CASSEAPQGGTEAFF
>TRBJ2-7|TRBV4-3
CSGRQGREQYF
>TRBJ1-5|TRBV9
CASSEAVPPTSTF
>TRBJ1-2|TRBV20-1
CSARDRGGYGYTF
>TRBJ2-3|TRBV25-1
CASSPEPRGSTDTQYF
>TRBJ1-1|TRBV7-4
CASSSTDGSMATPFF
>TRBJ1-1|TRBV20-1
CSAIRDRGRGTTEAFF
>TRBJ2-1|TRBV7-3
CASSSQGANEQFF
>TRBJ2-5|TRBV20-1
CSASDGGETQYF
>TRBJ1-1|TRBV5-6
CASSGATGAGAFF
>TRBJ1-1|TRBV7-8
CASSVGLMKGEAVF
>TRBJ2-7|TRBV7-6
CASSVPLQGNTEAF
>TRBJ1-1|TRBV7-9
CASSGGRDTAAFF
>TRBJ2-1|TRBV14
CASSVLNNEQFF
>TRBJ2-7|TRBV7-2
CASRTTSGTSYEQYF
>TRBJ1-2|TRBV2
CASSQTESYGYTF
>TRBJ1-2|TRBV7-2
CASSEGQATHAF
>TRBJ2-3|TRBV19
CASSMRTSGEADTQYF